These 17 T cell receptor beta chains came from one sample sequenced in a study of beta chain features in type 1 diabetes. Study-level points and caveats: Type 1 diabetes patients had moderately but significantly shorter TCRB CDR3s in all four CD4+ subsets.

All of the isolated RNA was reverse transcribed, so expressed TCRB transcripts were sequenced. The data were produced by immunoSEQ multiplex PCR, yet TCRdb's version contains in-frame clones alone and is incomplete. The sample has about 160,000 clones; 6.5% to 9.5% are singletons. Antigens for these TCRs are unknown. Sequencing was done on a sample of central memory CD4+ T cells from blood. The receptor source for this set is a middle-aged woman with type 1 diabetes.

This clone was picked up one time. The chain is built from TRBV7-6 and TRBJ2-7; D is perhaps TRBD1 (6 bases). V lost 1 base and J lost 2, with 9 bases in between. The V gene's germline CDR1 is SGHVS and CDR2 FNYEAQ. This CDR3 contains 14 residues. Here the CDR3 DNA reads TGTGCCAGCAGCTTAGGGCAGGGGACCTACGAGCAGTACTTC. Encoded protein: CASSLGQGTYEQYF. Drawing the rest from reference TRBV7-6 and TRBJ2-7, the complete variable domain is GAGVSQSPRYKVTKRGQDVALRCDPISGHVSLYWYRQALGQGPEFLTYFNYEAQQDKSGLPNDRFSAERPEGSISTLTIQRTEQRDSAMYRCASSLGQGTYEQYFGPGTRLTVT.

This clone was detected only a few times. The chain joins TRBV6-5 to TRBJ1-1; D may be TRBD1 (5 bases). The ends were cut back, 2 bases at V and 1 base at J, with 11 bases in the middle. Germline CDR1 is MNHEY and CDR2 is SVGAGI. CDR3 size: 15 residues. CDR3 region: CASSYPGGTNTEAFF. The CDR3 nucleotides are TGTGCCAGCAGTTACCCAGGCGGGACGAACACTGAAGCTTTCTTT.

This clone occurred many times. The rearrangement uses TRBV4-3 and TRBJ2-3, with TRBD2 matching 7 bases. The CDR3 contains 17 residues. V shed 4 bases and J 2 bases; nucleotides not matched to a gene: 12. Germline V CDR1 and CDR2: LGHNA, YSLEER. The chain's CDR3 is CASSRSVGGGLTDTQYF. As DNA, the CDR3 is TGCGCCAGCAGCCGATCCGTGGGCGGGGGACTCACAGATACGCAGTATTTT.

Only a few counts were recorded for this clone. The gene calls are TRBV19 and TRBJ2-3; TRBD2 agrees at 9 bases. V shed 5 bases and J 1 base; nucleotides not matched to a gene: 7. This CDR3 is built from 16 residues. Germline CDR1 is LNHDA and CDR2 is SQIVND (reference sequence). The CDR3 sequence: CASSLLPSGGTDTQYF. The CDR3 DNA reads as TGTGCCAGTAGTCTCCTTCCTAGCGGGGGCACAGATACGCAGTATTTT.

The chain combines TRBV7-9 with TRBJ2-1; TRBD1 matches 9 bases. Germline loops: CDR1 SEHNR, CDR2 FQNEAQ (reference sequence). The CDR3 is made up of 15 amino acids. The V and J ends lost 3 bases and 7 bases, in that order; junction bases with no gene match: 7. The CDR3 DNA sequence: TGTGCCAGCAGCTTTCGGACAGGGGTTAGGAATGAGCAGTTCTTC. Translated: CASSFRTGVRNEQFF.

This clone was recorded a few times. J is TRBJ1-2 and V is TRBV6-6; 9 positions agree with TRBD1. J gave up 6 bases and V 4 bases, and 6 bases lay outside the gene matches. Germline V CDR1 and CDR2: MNHNY, SVGAGI (reference sequence). The CDR3 contains 14 residues. The CDR3 protein is CASSFSDRGDGYTF. The DNA for the CDR3 is TGTGCCAGCAGTTTCTCTGACAGGGGGGATGGCTACACCTTC.

CDR3 sequence: CASSQGQGTTTDTQYF. The CDR3 DNA reads TGCGCCAGCAGCCAAGGTCAGGGGACAACCACAGATACGCAGTATTTT. The J gene is TRBJ2-3, the V gene TRBV4-1; possibly TRBD1 for D (6 bases). V lost 1 base to trimming and J lost 2 bases, with 13 bases between them. This CDR3 comprises 16 residues. Germline CDR1 reads MGHRA; CDR2 reads YSYEKL.

In DNA form, the CDR3 reads TGTGCCAGCAGCTTTTCACCCGAGCAGGGGACAGGGCAGTACGAGCAGTACTTC. This gives the protein CASSFSPEQGTGQYEQYF. This chain links TRBV7-9 with TRBJ2-7; 9 bases are shared with TRBD1. Germline CDR1 and CDR2: SEHNR and FQNEAQ (reference sequence). V was pared by 3 bases and J by 4 bases, with 16 bases of the junction left unmatched. This CDR3 spans 18 amino acids.

This sequence joins TRBV5-1 and TRBJ2-3, with 8 bases fitting TRBD1. Trimming at V came to 0 bases and at J to 6 bases, leaving 6 bases not matched to a gene. The CDR3 has 15 residues. Germline V gene lookup returns CDR1 SGHRS and CDR2 YFSETQ. As DNA, the CDR3 is TGCGCCAGCAGCTTGGGGGACAGGAAACCCGATACGCAGTATTTT. The encoded protein is CASSLGDRKPDTQYF.

This clone has more than one count but fewer than ten. The chain employs TRBV2 and TRBJ2-5; TRBD2 might be the D (6 bases). V was pared by 7 bases and J by 5 bases, with 17 bases between. CDR3 length: 14 residues. Germline V lookup: CDR1 SNHLY, CDR2 FYNNEI. Here the CDR3 DNA reads TGTGCCAGCACTTGGATGACCCGGGGGGAGACCCAGTACTTC. Its protein product is CASTWMTRGETQYF.

For the CDR3, the DNA is TGCGCCAGCAGCCAAGATCGAGCGGGAGGACCGGGGCAGTACTTC. This translates into CASSQDRAGGPGQYF. The V gene is TRBV4-1, the J gene TRBJ2-7, with 9 positions matching TRBD2. Losses at the gene ends were 0 bases for V and 9 bases for J; bases not matched to a gene: 9. The CDR3 is 15 amino acids. Germline V CDR1 and CDR2: MGHRA, YSYEKL.

This chain links TRBV5-1 with TRBJ2-5, with 10 positions matching TRBD1. The CDR3 loop spans 15 amino acids. V gave up 5 bases and J gave up 5 bases; unmatched junction bases: 9. In germline, CDR1 is SGHRS, CDR2 YFSETQ. The CDR3 DNA reads as TGCGCCAGCAGTATCGGGGACAGGGGAATGGAGACCCAGTACTTC. It yields the protein CASSIGDRGMETQYF.

The V and J genes are TRBV14 and TRBJ2-7; a possible D gene is TRBD2 (5 bases). Trimming left V 4 bases short and J 8 bases short, with 15 bases between. The length of the CDR3 is 13 residues. Germline V CDR1 and CDR2: SGHDN, FVKESK. The CDR3 region has the DNA TGTGCCAGCAGCCCCGGACGGGATCGGAAGCAGTACTTC. The encoded protein is CASSPGRDRKQYF. The full variable domain, in which reference TRBV14 and TRBJ2-7 provide the parts outside the CDR3, is EAGVTQFPSHSVIEKGQTVTLRCDPISGHDNLYWYRRVMGKEIKFLLHFVKESKQDESGMPNNRFLAERTGGTYSTLKVQPAELEDSGVYFCASSPGRDRKQYFGPGTRLTVT.

This clone has more than one count but fewer than ten. The CDR3 DNA reads as TGCGCCAGCAGACCGGGACTAGCTGCTTCCAATGAGCAGTTCTTC. Its protein is CASRPGLAASNEQFF. V usage is TRBV5-1 and J usage is TRBJ2-1, with 9 bases fitting TRBD2. Per germline, CDR1 SGHRS and CDR2 YFSETQ. V was pared by 5 bases and J by 6 bases, with 9 bases of the junction left unmatched. The CDR3 has 15 residues.

There are a few counts of this clone. This rearrangement joins TRBV5-1 to TRBJ1-2, with a possible D match to TRBD1 (5 bases). The CDR3 has 16 residues. Germline V CDR1 and CDR2: SGHRS, YFSETQ. V was shortened by 3 bases and J by 6 bases, with 21 bases between the two germline ends. DNA of the CDR3: TGCGCCAGCAGCTATAAAGGGGATCCTGAGCGGGATGGCTACACCTTC. This codes for CASSYKGDPERDGYTF.

This clone was found a few times. The V call is TRBV6-5, the J call TRBJ1-5, with D possibly TRBD1 on 5 matching bases. V gave up 2 bases and J gave up 1 base, with 12 bases separating them. Germline-derived CDR1 and CDR2 are MNHEY and SVGAGI. This CDR3 has 16 residues. The CDR3 sequence: CASSYTKGWSNQPQHF. CDR3 DNA sequence: TGTGCCAGCAGTTACACCAAGGGGTGGAGCAATCAGCCCCAGCATTTT.

This clone was picked up a small number of times. The genes are TRBV4-2 and TRBJ1-5; D is unresolved. The CDR3 sequence is 13 residues long. Trimming pared 1 base from V and 5 bases from J, leaving 6 bases between. The germline gives CDR1 LGHNA, CDR2 YNFKEQ. The CDR3 region is CASSQVGDQPQHF. In DNA, the CDR3 is TGTGCCAGCAGCCAAGTAGGAGATCAGCCCCAGCATTTT.